Given below is one T cell receptor (beta chain) in context. This entry is derived from a study of radiotherapy plus CTLA-4 blockade in lung cancer. V was trimmed by 3 bases and J by 7 bases, leaving 15 bases between them. Germline CDR1 is KGHSH and CDR2 is LQKENI. The CDR3 runs to 15 residues. TCRdb keeps only in-frame clones here, not all; method: immunoSEQ multiplex PCR. The sample has 85,000 to 90,000 clones; 72% are singletons. The chain joins TRBV18 to TRBJ1-4, with D maybe TRBD1 (6 bases). This TCR came from a human donor with non-small cell lung cancer that progressed on radiotherapy plus ipilimumab. Sequencing was performed on peripheral blood, taken from a patient treated with radiotherapy plus ipilimumab. This chain's CDR3 is CASSPRPRGGEKLFF. Here the CDR3 DNA reads TGTGCCAGCTCACCGCGTCCAAGGGGGGGTGAAAAACTGTTTTTT.